The clone carrying this T cell receptor beta chain was found once. Measured with immunoSEQ multiplex PCR; TCRdb has only the in-frame clones, and not every one. The top ten hold 7% to 8.5% of the sample, which has some 200,000 clones, about nine tenths seen once. This record comes from a study of blood T cell repertoires in COVID-19. Germline V gene data show CDR1 as MNHEY and CDR2 as SVGAGI. This CDR3 has 16 amino acids. V lost 4 bases to trimming and J lost 3 bases; unmatched junction nucleotides: 9. This receptor was identified in a man aged 25-45 years in a cohort exposed to, infected with or recovered from COVID-19 (not recorded which). The V and J genes are TRBV6-5 and TRBJ1-5; 7 bases fit TRBD1. The sample was PBMCs or T cells enriched from blood (not recorded which). The CDR3 DNA is TGTGCCAGCAGTTCCCTGACAGGGATTCCCAATCAGCCCCAGCATTTT. Protein sequence: CASSSLTGIPNQPQHF.